Each of the 5 T cell receptor beta chains below was sequenced from the same sample in a study of T cells in Graves' hyperthyroidism and ophthalmopathy. Researchers amplified the TCR beta CDR3 regions from RNA transcripts. The TCR CDR3 was amplified in a first-round RT-PCR using the HTBI primer set. TCRdb passed the multiplex PCR reads through MiXCR, listing each CDR3 protein once. Among 95,000 to 110,000 distinct CDR3 sequences, roughly 15% were seen once, and the ten largest hold roughly 40%. Sequencing input: blood. The receptors come from a woman between 45 and 65 years old with Graves' hyperthyroidism.

This clonotype occurred many times. The chain employs TRBV12-3 or TRBV12-4 and TRBJ2-7; 7 bases fit TRBD1. There are 14 residues in the CDR3. The trim removed 2 bases at V and 3 bases at J, leaving 4 bases unmatched. The CDR3 DNA is TGTGCCAGCAGTTTAAGACAGGGTGGCTACGAGCAGTACTTC. Translating it yields CASSLRQGGYEQYF.

This clonotype was seen many times. The genes are TRBV18 and TRBJ1-1, with D possibly being TRBD1 (5 bases). This CDR3 is 14 amino acids long. Germline values: CDR1 KGHSH, CDR2 LQKENI. The V and J ends lost 3 bases and 1 base respectively, with 9 bases between them. CDR3 nucleotide sequence: TGTGCCAGCTCACCCTTGGACACGAACACTGAAGCTTTCTTT. Translating gives CASSPLDTNTEAFF. The full variable domain, its missing parts supplied by reference TRBV18 and TRBJ1-1, is NAGVMQNPRHLVRRRGQEARLRCSPMKGHSHVYWYRQLPEEGLKFMVYLQKENIIDESGMPKERFSAEFPKEGPSILRIQQVVRGDSAAYFCASSPLDTNTEAFFGQGTRLTVV.

The table lists this clonotype with many counts. This chain links TRBV11-2 with TRBJ2-7; a weak D match, TRBD2 (5 bases). Germline V CDR1 and CDR2: SGHAT, FQNNGV. The CDR3 runs to 13 residues. V was shortened by 4 bases and J by 4 bases, with 11 bases between the two germline ends. The CDR3 spells CASSSLLAYEQYV. In DNA form, the CDR3 reads TGTGCCAGCAGCTCCCTCCTAGCATACGAGCAGTACGTC.

This clonotype was seen ten or more times. This chain joins TRBV2 and TRBJ1-1, with D possibly being TRBD1 (5 bases). The CDR3 contains 13 residues. V was cut by 4 bases and J by 5 bases, with 11 bases left in between. CDR1 is SNHLY, CDR2 FYNNEI, per germline. In DNA form, the CDR3 reads TGTGCCAGCAGTGTAGGGGCGGCGACTGAAGCTTTCTTT. Protein: CASSVGAATEAFF.

In this sample, this clonotype turned up a few times. A read error is possible here, since a much larger clone lies one base away. The genes are TRBV6-1 and TRBJ2-1; the D call may be TRBD1 or TRBD2 (6 bases each). The CDR3 sequence is 17 residues long. Germline V CDR1 and CDR2: MNHNS, SASEGT. The V end was cut by 5 bases, the J end by 5 bases, with 22 bases between. As DNA, the CDR3 is TGTGCCAGCAGTTTCATCCCCGGGGGCGGACACCACAATGAGCAGTTCTTC. The encoded protein is CASSFIPGGGHHNEQFF.